These 14 T cell receptor beta chains came from one sample sequenced in a study of blood T cell repertoires in COVID-19. Profiled with immunoSEQ multiplex PCR; TCRdb holds only in-frame clones, not every one. Here the sample spans 130,000 to 150,000 clones, around 87% being singletons. The sample comprised PBMCs or T cells enriched from blood (not recorded which). These receptors all come from a woman between 40 and 55 years old who had been exposed to COVID-19.

The J gene is TRBJ2-1, the V gene TRBV7-2; the D gene is possibly TRBD1 (5 bases). Germline V gene lookup returns CDR1 SGHTA and CDR2 FQGNSA. The V gene lost 1 base and the J gene lost 9 bases, with 16 bases spanning the gap. The CDR3 is 15 residues long. The CDR3 DNA reads as TGTGCCAGCAGCTTAGAGTTAGGTAGGGGCGGTGAGCAGTTCTTC. Translated: CASSLELGRGGEQFF. The whole variable domain, remainder taken from reference TRBV7-2 and TRBJ2-1, is GAGVSQSPSNKVTEKGKDVELRCDPISGHTALYWYRQSLGQGLEFLIYFQGNSAPDKSGLPSDRFSAERTGGSVSTLTIQRTQQEDSAVYLCASSLELGRGGEQFFGPGTRLTVL.

A single count supports this clone. J is TRBJ1-4 and V is TRBV11-2; TRBD1 agrees at 8 bases. Germline loops: CDR1 SGHAT, CDR2 FQNNGV. V lost 1 base, J lost 8 bases, and 3 bases stayed unmatched. The CDR3 spans 14 residues. The CDR3 nucleotides are TGTGCCAGCAGCTTAGGACAGGGGCGGGAAAAACTGTTTTTT. Translation gives CASSLGQGREKLFF.

The V gene is TRBV7-9, the J gene TRBJ2-3; the match to TRBD2 covers 11 bases. This CDR3 is built from 16 residues. With 5 bases clipped from V and 4 bases from J, the junction kept 8 bases outside the gene matches. CDR1 and CDR2 (germline): SEHNR, FQNEAQ (reference sequence). CDR3 residues: CASSNLAGGGSDTQYF. CDR3 DNA sequence: TGTGCCAGCAGCAACCTAGCGGGGGGCGGTTCAGATACGCAGTATTTT.

The chain links TRBV25-1 to TRBJ1-1, with D possibly being TRBD1 (6 bases). V was shortened by 6 bases and J by 4 bases, with 12 bases between the two germline ends. CDR1 and CDR2 from the germline V gene are MGHDK and SYGVNS. The CDR3 loop spans 13 amino acids. The CDR3 nucleotides are TGTGCCAGCAGACCATCAGGGGCCACTGAAGCTTTCTTT. Translation gives CASRPSGATEAFF. The variable domain in full, completed from reference TRBV25-1 and TRBJ1-1, reads EADIYQTPRYLVIGTGKKITLECSQTMGHDKMYWYQQDPGMELHLIHYSYGVNSTEKGDLSSESTVSRIRTEHFPLTLESARPSHTSQYLCASRPSGATEAFFGQGTRLTVV.

The chain joins TRBV5-4 to TRBJ1-1; 7 bases agree with TRBD1. J lost 1 base, V lost 4 bases, and 4 bases had no gene match. There are 14 residues in the CDR3. CDR1 and CDR2 from the germline V gene are SGHNT and YYREEE (reference sequence). The chain's CDR3 is CASSLGQRNTEAFF. CDR3 bases: TGTGCCAGCAGCCTGGGACAGCGGAACACTGAAGCTTTCTTT.

The V call is TRBV5-6, the J call TRBJ2-1; 10 nucleotides match TRBD2. With V trimmed by 0 bases and J by 8 bases, 17 bases remained unmatched. Germline values: CDR1 SGHDT, CDR2 YYEEEE. The CDR3 sequence is 19 residues long. CDR3 sequence reads: CASSLVGFVAGGHRDEQFF. The CDR3 region has the DNA TGTGCCAGCAGCTTGGTTGGCTTCGTAGCGGGGGGCCACAGAGATGAGCAGTTCTTC.

The V gene is TRBV4-3, the J gene TRBJ2-7, with a tentative D call TRBD2 (5 bases). Germline lookup yields CDR1 LGHNA and CDR2 YSLEER. V lost 0 bases and J 9 bases, leaving 12 bases between the germline ends. This CDR3 comprises 13 residues. The chain's CDR3 is CASSQDRGLGQYF. The CDR3 DNA reads as TGCGCCAGCAGCCAAGACCGGGGTCTAGGGCAGTACTTC.

The J gene is TRBJ1-6, the V gene TRBV10-3; 7 nucleotides line up with TRBD1. The CDR3 is made up of 13 amino acids. Trimming at V came to 6 bases and at J to 4 bases, leaving 0 bases not matched to a gene. Germline CDR1 ENHRY, CDR2 SYGVKD. The CDR3 coding sequence is TGTGCCATCAGACAGGGGTATAATTCACCCCTCCACTTT. Its protein product is CAIRQGYNSPLHF.

This sequence joins TRBV5-1 and TRBJ2-2, with 9 bases identical to TRBD1. The CDR3 covers 16 residues. V lost 3 bases, J lost 7 bases, and 10 bases stayed unmatched. CDR1 and CDR2 from the germline V gene are SGHRS and YFSETQ. The CDR3 DNA follows: TGCGCCAGCAGCTCCTCTATACAGGGGGCCGGCGGGGAGCTGTTTTTT. Its translation is CASSSSIQGAGGELFF.

Concerning this clone: The sample carries other DNA sequences with the same CDR3. The J gene is TRBJ2-3, the V gene TRBV24-1; unclear D gene. Per germline, CDR1 KGHDR and CDR2 SFDVKD. The CDR3 consists of 12 residues. V was clipped by 5 bases and J by 2 bases, with 4 bases between them. CDR3 nucleotide sequence: TGTGCCACCAGTGGAGACACAGATACGCAGTATTTT. Its translation is CATSGDTDTQYF.

The rearrangement uses TRBV21-1 and TRBJ1-5. TRBV21-1 is recorded as a pseudogene. This CDR3 contains 16 residues. This CDR3 reads CASRKVGGCGNQPQHF. The DNA for the CDR3 is TGTGCCAGCCGAAAAGTAGGAGGGTGTGGGAATCAGCCCCAGCATTTT.

This clone was detected only a few times. This sequence joins TRBV12-3 or TRBV12-4 and TRBJ1-5; D uncertain. V was cut by 7 bases and J by 4 bases, with 11 bases left in between. This CDR3 region has 13 residues. The CDR3 region is CASTKGGNQPQHF. In DNA form, the CDR3 reads TGTGCCAGCACCAAAGGAGGTAATCAGCCCCAGCATTTT.

The V gene is TRBV6-1, the J gene TRBJ2-1; TRBD1 is a possible D gene (5 bases). From germline, CDR1 is MNHNS and CDR2 SASEGT. This CDR3 comprises 15 residues. V was clipped by 3 bases and J by 6 bases, with 15 bases between them. The CDR3 DNA reads as TGTGCCAGCAGTGACGGCAGGGTACGTAGCAATGAGCAGTTCTTC. Translated, it gives CASSDGRVRSNEQFF.

The rearrangement links TRBV6-5 to TRBJ1-1, with TRBD1 matching 7 bases. CDR1 is MNHEY, CDR2 SVGAGI, per germline. Germline trimming cut 6 bases from V and 0 bases from J; bases unmatched to any gene: 7. CDR3 length equals 15 residues. The CDR3 nucleotides are TGTGCCAGCAGAACGGACAGGCTTATGAACACTGAAGCTTTCTTT. Its protein product is CASRTDRLMNTEAFF.